This T cell receptor (beta chain) is from a study of cytomegalovirus exposure and HLA in healthy donors. This CDR3 region has 16 residues. Germline V gene lookup returns CDR1 SNHLY and CDR2 FYNNEI. Between the trimmed V and J ends, which lost 2 bases and 6 bases, there was a span of 16 bases. Only one count was recorded for this clone. Primers: 60 Vbeta forward and 13 Jbeta reverse. Sequenced by immunoSEQ multiplex PCR; TCRdb stores in-frame clones only, minus some. The data hold 200,000 to 250,000 clones, with approximately 84% observed a single time. The rearrangement joins TRBV2 to TRBJ1-4, with D maybe TRBD1 (6 bases). This sequence was found in a woman aged 40 to 50 in good health and CMV-seronegative. Sequenced sample: PBMCs. CDR3 sequence reads: CASSERLGAGDEKLFF. The CDR3 nucleotides read TGTGCCAGCAGTGAACGTTTGGGGGCTGGGGATGAAAAACTGTTTTTT.